The rows below give T cell receptor beta chains drawn from one sample of a study of T cell responses to AZD1222 COVID-19 vaccine. Profiled with immunoSEQ multiplex PCR; TCRdb holds only in-frame clones, not every one. The sample has roughly 93,000 clones, about 88% seen once. The sequences come from peripheral blood, collected on day 0 of AZD1222 vaccination. Receptors originate from an adult in good health. Each CDR3 is given with its conserved first and last residue. Each record gives: V gene, J gene, D gene, clone size, CDR3 DNA, CDR3 protein. D genes are given only for firm matches. For some rows the clone size is stated as once, few or many, or as a class when expanded; others skip it.

TRBV2	TRBJ1-2	.	.	TGTGCCAGCACCGTCGGTTCGAGCTACACCTTC	CASTVGSSYTF
TRBV18	TRBJ2-5	.	.	TGTGCCAGCTCACCACCCGCAGACGAGACCCAGTACTTC	CASSPPADETQYF
TRBV7-9	TRBJ2-7	TRBD1	.	TGTGCCAGCAGCCCCAACTCCGGGACAGGGGGTTCCTACGAGCAGTACTTC	CASSPNSGTGGSYEQYF
TRBV14	TRBJ1-5	.	.	TGTGCCAGCAGCCACGGGTTCGAGCAGCCCCAGCATTTT	CASSHGFEQPQHF
TRBV5-4	TRBJ1-2	.	.	TGTGCCAGCAGCCCCGGAGGTGCCAGATCTAACTATGGCTACACCTTC	CASSPGGARSNYGYTF
TRBV4-3	TRBJ1-3	TRBD1	.	TGCGCCAGCAGCCAAGATCGGATGACAGGGGGCACGGACACCATATATTTT	CASSQDRMTGGTDTIYF
TRBV5-1	TRBJ1-4	.	.	TGCGCCAGCAGCTTACAGGGAGGGGCGAATGAAAAACTGTTTTTT	CASSLQGGANEKLFF
TRBV7-9	TRBJ1-1	.	once	TGTGCCAGCAGCTTAGGTTTTGGGGGATTCACAACTGAAGCTTTCTTT	CASSLGFGGFTTEAFF
TRBV5-4	TRBJ2-5	TRBD2	.	TGTGCCAGCAGCTTGGGGGGGGGAGGAGAGACCCAGTACTTC	CASSLGGGGETQYF
TRBV29-1	TRBJ1-4	.	once	TGCAGCGTTGACGAGGGCGTCAATGAAAAACTGTTTTTT	CSVDEGVNEKLFF
TRBV5-6	TRBJ2-7	TRBD1	.	TGTGCCAGCAGCTCACTGGACGGGACAGGTGCCTACGAGCAGTACTTC	CASSSLDGTGAYEQYF
TRBV18	TRBJ1-2	.	.	TGTGCCAGCTCAGAAACTCCCCTTCAACAGGGTGGAGGCTATGGCTACACCTTC	CASSETPLQQGGGYGYTF
TRBV24-1	TRBJ2-1	TRBD2	.	TGTGCCACCAGTGACCGAGGACTAGCGGGGGCCAATGAGCAGTTCTTC	CATSDRGLAGANEQFF
TRBV10-2	TRBJ1-1	.	.	TGCGCCAGCGGTCTCAAGGGGAGCACTGAAGCTTTCTTT	CASGLKGSTEAFF
TRBV24-1	TRBJ2-1	TRBD1	.	TGTGCCACCAGTGATCCGGGACAGGTTTACAATGAGCAGTTCTTC	CATSDPGQVYNEQFF
TRBV20-1	TRBJ2-7	.	.	TGCAGTGCTGCCCGGACCTACGAGCAGTACTTC	CSAARTYEQYF